Shown below are 20 T cell receptor beta chains from a single sample sequenced in a study of T cells expressing NK-cell markers. With the 5' RACE reads reprocessed, TCRdb shows one record per CDR3 protein and no DNA. This sample's clone table lists under 600,000 distinct CDR3 sequences. The source material was blood T cells: a sorted CD56 or NKG2C T cell subset, CD4+ or CD8+ T cells, or bulk PBMC T cells (not recorded which). The receptors derive from a woman between 45 and 65 years old in good health.

The chain has TRBV12-3 or TRBV12-4 and TRBJ2-1; as DNA is missing, the TRBD1 call by TCRdb cannot be tested. The CDR3 is 17 residues long. CDR3 region: CASSSPFWAGGSYEQFF.

The chain links TRBV6-6 to TRBJ1-5; with no DNA, the TCRdb D assignment of TRBD1 cannot be verified. The CDR3 sequence is 14 residues long. Germline V gene data show CDR1 as MNHNY and CDR2 as SVGAGI (reference sequence). CDR3 in amino acids: CASKPPGVDQPQHF.

The chain couples TRBV10-3 to TRBJ2-2; TCRdb names TRBD2, which stays unverified in the absence of DNA. CDR3 length: 13 amino acids. Germline V CDR1 and CDR2: ENHRY, SYGVKD. The CDR3: CAISDSGTGELFF.

The chain joins TRBV19 to TRBJ2-2; with no DNA, the TCRdb D assignment of TRBD1 cannot be verified. CDR1 LNHDA and CDR2 SQIVND come from the germline V gene (reference sequence). The CDR3 contains 15 residues. The CDR3 loop reads CASSILRRGRGELFF.

V is TRBV6-2 or TRBV6-3 and J is TRBJ2-1; TCRdb calls TRBD1, which cannot be checked without DNA. The germline CDR1 and CDR2 sequences are MNHEY and SVGEGT. This CDR3 spans 12 amino acids. The CDR3 sequence: CASSWAEWEQFF.

The chain carries TRBV6-5 and TRBJ1-2; TCRdb calls TRBD1, which cannot be checked without DNA. This CDR3 is built from 14 residues. CDR1 and CDR2 (germline): MNHEY, SVGAGI. CDR3 region: CASRAQQGNYGYTF.

The gene calls are TRBV7-9 and TRBJ2-1; the TCRdb D gene call, TRBD1, has no DNA to confirm it. The CDR3 totals 12 residues. Germline CDR1 is SEHNR and CDR2 is FQNEAQ (reference sequence). The CDR3 loop reads CASSSGRYEQFF.

This chain connects TRBV30 to TRBJ2-7. Germline CDR1 and CDR2: GTSNPN and SVGIG (reference sequence). CDR3 length equals 13 residues. The CDR3 loop reads CAWRDRGSYEQYF.

The chain links TRBV6-5 to TRBJ2-7. Germline V gives CDR1 MNHEY, CDR2 SVGAGI. This CDR3 region has 15 residues. The CDR3 loop is CASSYLSGRSTEQYF.

This chain uses TRBV29-1 with TRBJ2-1; the TCRdb D gene call, TRBD2, has no DNA to confirm it. This CDR3 is built from 14 residues. From germline, CDR1 is SQVTM and CDR2 ANQGSEA. Here the CDR3 reads CSVDSMASGVLQFF.

The rearrangement links TRBV20-1 to TRBJ2-5; TCRdb lists TRBD1, though no DNA is available to test this call. This CDR3 has 14 amino acids. Germline V gene sequence: CDR1 DFQATT, CDR2 SNEGSKA (reference sequence). The CDR3 loop is CSAWGGGIQETQYF.

The V and J genes are TRBV12-3 or TRBV12-4 and TRBJ2-2; TCRdb outputs TRBD2, but without DNA this stays unchecked. The length of the CDR3 is 17 residues. CDR3 region: CAIPPGTSGKNTGELFF.

This rearrangement joins TRBV4-1 to TRBJ2-7; TCRdb returns TRBD1, unconfirmable since there is no DNA. The CDR3 has 12 amino acids. Germline V gene sequence: CDR1 MGHRA, CDR2 YSYEKL. The CDR3: CASSQGRGEQYF.

The V and J genes are TRBV10-3 and TRBJ2-1; the TCRdb D gene call, TRBD1, has no DNA to confirm it. Per germline, CDR1 ENHRY and CDR2 SYGVKD. There are 15 residues in the CDR3. CDR3 sequence: CAISGAGGGHNEQFF.

The V and J genes are TRBV5-5 and TRBJ2-6. Germline lookup yields CDR1 SGHKS and CDR2 YYEKEE (reference sequence). The CDR3 is 20 residues long. The CDR3 loop reads CASSLAIASYSRSGANVLTF.

The chain combines TRBV20-1 with TRBJ2-3. The CDR3 consists of 15 residues. Germline V gene data show CDR1 as DFQATT and CDR2 as SNEGSKA (reference sequence). CDR3 protein: CSARGGTRNTDTQYF.

The genes are TRBV19 and TRBJ2-1; TCRdb designates TRBD1, a call that cannot be tested without DNA. This CDR3 has 15 residues. CDR1 and CDR2 from the germline V gene are LNHDA and SQIVND (reference sequence). The CDR3: CASSIARTGPNEQFF.

This chain uses TRBV27 with TRBJ1-5. Germline V gives CDR1 MNHEY, CDR2 SMNVEV (reference sequence). CDR3 length equals 14 residues. The CDR3: CASRLRFPEQPQHF.

The gene calls are TRBV27 and TRBJ2-7; as DNA is missing, the TRBD2 call by TCRdb cannot be tested. CDR1 and CDR2 (germline): MNHEY, SMNVEV (reference sequence). This CDR3 comprises 18 residues. This CDR3 is CASSRSPGLAKSSYEQYF.

This chain joins TRBV20-1 and TRBJ1-1. The germline V gene encodes CDR1 DFQATT and CDR2 SNEGSKA (reference sequence). This CDR3 is 11 amino acids long. The CDR3 here is CSALILTEAFF.